Following are 27 T cell receptor beta chains from one sample sequenced in a study of vaccination and CD4 T cells after COVID-19. Treatment: approximately nine-day PBMC culture with coronavirus spike peptide pools or control peptides (ViraFEST assay). The Oncomine TCR Beta short-read assay sequenced DNA from cultured CD4+ T cells. TCRdb recomputed calls from the PCR reads with MiXCR, one row per CDR3 protein. The sample gives 15,000 to 20,000 distinct CDR3 sequences, roughly 48% of which show up once; 9.5% to 13% is in the top ten. No cognate antigen is known for these TCRs. The sample in question was CD4+ T cells from blood, cultured in vitro, obtained before SARS-CoV-2 vaccination. The source of these receptors is a human donor who had recovered from COVID-19.

The chain uses TRBV7-9 and TRBJ2-5, with 14 bases fitting TRBD2. Germline CDR1 SEHNR, CDR2 FQNEAQ (reference sequence). With V trimmed by 3 bases and J by 0 bases, 9 bases remained unmatched. This CDR3 region has 19 residues. CDR3 residues: CASSFSPRTSGRYQETQYF. In DNA form, the CDR3 reads TGTGCCAGCAGCTTTTCGCCGCGGACTAGCGGGAGGTACCAAGAGACCCAGTACTTC. The variable domain in full, completed from reference TRBV7-9 and TRBJ2-5, reads DTGVSQNPRHKITKRGQNVTFRCDPISEHNRLYWYRQTLGQGPEFLTYFQNEAQLEKSRLLSDRFSAERPKGSFSTLEIQRTEQGDSAMYLCASSFSPRTSGRYQETQYFGPGTRLLVL.

Sample share makes this clonotype medium-sized. CDR3 sequence (DNA): TGTGCCAGCAGCCCAAGTGGGACGACGAACACTGAAGCTTTCTTT. The encoded protein is CASSPSGTTNTEAFF. V and J are TRBV7-8 and TRBJ1-1, with D maybe TRBD1 (5 bases). The CDR3 contains 15 residues. The ends were cut back, 5 bases at V and 1 base at J, with 14 bases in the middle. Germline loops: CDR1 SGHVS, CDR2 FQNEAQ.

The chain is built from TRBV27 and TRBJ1-2; unclear D gene. The CDR3 extends over 13 amino acids. Germline CDR1 is MNHEY and CDR2 is SMNVEV (reference sequence). V lost 3 bases and J lost 6, with 11 bases in between. The CDR3 bases are TGTGCCAGCAGTTTGAAGGGAGTGCATGGCTACACCTTC. Its translation: CASSLKGVHGYTF.

This chain uses TRBV10-3 with TRBJ2-1; 9 bases match TRBD2. The CDR3 is made up of 16 amino acids. Trimming removed 6 bases from V and 9 bases from J; junction bases left unmatched: 15. Germline lookup yields CDR1 ENHRY and CDR2 SYGVKD. CDR3 sequence (DNA): TGTGCCATCAGCGGCGGGAGGGCCTCTCTCGACTCTGAGCAGTTCTTC. It yields the protein CAISGGRASLDSEQFF.

The chain carries TRBV28 and TRBJ2-7, with D hard to call. The V gene's germline CDR1 is MDHEN and CDR2 SYDVKM. This CDR3 is 12 amino acids long. Trimming removed 7 bases at V and 9 bases at J, with 16 bases between. DNA of the CDR3: TGTGCCAGCAAGGGCCTCACTACCGGGCAGTACTTC. Protein: CASKGLTTGQYF.

CDR3: CSAPTGGLGNTIYF. In DNA, the CDR3 is TGCAGTGCTCCTACAGGGGGCCTGGGAAACACCATATATTTT. This sequence joins TRBV20-1 and TRBJ1-3; TRBD1 matches 9 bases. V dropped 5 bases and J dropped 4; count of bases not matched to a gene: 6. The CDR3 has 14 amino acids. Germline V gene sequence: CDR1 DFQATT, CDR2 SNEGSKA (reference sequence).

The chain uses TRBV12-3 or TRBV12-4 and TRBJ1-6, with D hard to call. V was pared by 3 bases and J by 7 bases, with 13 bases between. CDR3 length: 15 amino acids. The CDR3 region is CASSFGGNQNSPLHF. The DNA for the CDR3 is TGTGCCAGCAGTTTCGGCGGGAACCAAAATTCACCCCTCCACTTT.

This rearrangement joins TRBV30 to TRBJ2-3, with D perhaps TRBD2 (6 bases). Between the trimmed V and J ends, which lost 4 bases and 0 bases, there was a span of 17 bases. From germline, CDR1 is GTSNPN and CDR2 SVGIG (reference sequence). The CDR3 loop spans 16 amino acids. Here the CDR3 reads CAWTNLLAASTDTQYF. The CDR3 bases are TGTGCCTGGACCAACCTACTAGCAGCTAGCACAGATACGCAGTATTTT.

This clonotype was found once. V and J are TRBV18 and TRBJ1-2; 8 positions match TRBD1. Germline V gene sequence: CDR1 KGHSH, CDR2 LQKENI. The CDR3 loop spans 17 amino acids. V shed 3 bases and J 1 base; nucleotides not matched to a gene: 10. The CDR3 region has the DNA TGTGCCAGCTCACCGAATATCCCGGGACAGGTTAACTATGGCTACACCTTC. It specifies CASSPNIPGQVNYGYTF.

The chain couples TRBV7-2 to TRBJ2-7; 8 bases align to TRBD2. The CDR3 sequence is 17 residues long. Unmatched junction bases numbered 12, after V lost 5 bases and J lost 0 bases. Per germline, CDR1 SGHTA and CDR2 FQGNSA. The CDR3 DNA reads TGTGCCAGCAGCCCAAGTGGAGGACTAGCCTCCTCCTACGAGCAGTACTTC. Translated, it gives CASSPSGGLASSYEQYF.

This clonotype occurred a few times. DNA for the CDR3: TGCAGTGCCGAAACGACTAGCGGGAGTTTGGATACGCAGTATTTT. Protein product: CSAETTSGSLDTQYF. The rearrangement joins TRBV20-1 to TRBJ2-3, with 12 bases identical to TRBD2. V dropped 6 bases and J dropped 6; count of bases not matched to a gene: 10. Germline-derived CDR1 and CDR2 are DFQATT and SNEGSKA (reference sequence). The CDR3 runs to 15 residues.

The CDR3 DNA is TGTGCCAGCAGCTTAGGCGGGAGAAATGGAGATACGCAGTATTTT. Protein sequence: CASSLGGRNGDTQYF. The gene calls are TRBV7-3 and TRBJ2-3, with TRBD2 matching 7 bases. The CDR3 is 15 amino acids. The germline CDR1 and CDR2 sequences are SGHTA and FQGTGA. The V and J ends lost 2 bases and 5 bases, in that order; junction bases with no gene match: 7.

The chain carries TRBV11-2 and TRBJ2-7; a weak D match, TRBD1 (5 bases). Germline CDR1 is SGHAT and CDR2 is FQNNGV. There are 14 residues in the CDR3. Trimming removed 5 bases at V and 7 bases at J, with 18 bases between. The CDR3: CASSRDRNSGEQYF. CDR3 nucleotides: TGTGCCAGCAGCCGCGACAGAAATAGTGGGGAGCAGTACTTC.

This clonotype was counted a few times. The chain uses TRBV5-4 and TRBJ2-7, with D perhaps being TRBD1 or TRBD2 (5 bases each). In germline, CDR1 is SGHNT, CDR2 YYREEE (reference sequence). This CDR3 has 15 amino acids. V was shortened by 0 bases and J by 2 bases, with 12 bases between the two germline ends. The CDR3 protein is CASSLGGTGTYEQYF. DNA for the CDR3: TGTGCCAGCAGCTTGGGAGGGACCGGTACCTACGAGCAGTACTTC.

This sequence joins TRBV20-1 and TRBJ1-1, with 10 positions matching TRBD1. Germline CDR1 DFQATT, CDR2 SNEGSKA (reference sequence). The J segment lost 1 base and the V segment lost 1 base, leaving 12 bases of the junction unmatched. The CDR3 runs to 18 residues. For the CDR3, the DNA is TGCAGTGCTAGAGTTGTCCGGGACAGGGGCCACCCGAACACTGAAGCTTTCTTT. Its protein product is CSARVVRDRGHPNTEAFF.

This clonotype was detected a few times. J is TRBJ2-7 and V is TRBV6-4; unclear D gene. The V and J ends lost 10 bases and 6 bases respectively, with 10 bases between them. This CDR3 comprises 10 residues. Per the germline V gene, CDR1 is MRHNA and CDR2 is SNTAGT. CDR3 sequence: CANQVPEQYF. The CDR3 DNA is TGTGCCAACCAAGTCCCCGAGCAGTACTTC.

In this sample, this clonotype turned up once. This chain joins TRBV6-1 and TRBJ1-2; TRBD1 is a possible D gene (6 bases). CDR3 size: 13 residues. Per the germline V gene, CDR1 is MNHNS and CDR2 is SASEGT. The germline V and J ends were trimmed by 5 bases and 3 bases, with 10 bases remaining between them. The CDR3 protein is CASSRDKDYGYTF. The CDR3, as DNA: TGTGCCAGCAGTAGGGACAAGGACTATGGCTACACCTTC.

The chain uses TRBV20-1 and TRBJ2-3; a possible D gene is TRBD1 (5 bases). V dropped 4 bases and J dropped 8 bases, with 13 bases sitting between them. The V gene's germline CDR1 is DFQATT and CDR2 SNEGSKA (reference sequence). The CDR3 loop spans 12 amino acids. In DNA form, the CDR3 reads TGCAGTGCTACATCAGGGCAGTCTACGCAGTATTTT. This encodes CSATSGQSTQYF.

The V call is TRBV28, the J call TRBJ1-5; 8 positions match TRBD1. CDR3 size: 15 residues. The J segment lost 6 bases and the V segment lost 2 bases, leaving 6 bases of the junction unmatched. Germline V gene data show CDR1 as MDHEN and CDR2 as SYDVKM. The CDR3 protein is CASSLDRGRTQPQHF. As DNA, the CDR3 is TGTGCCAGCAGTTTAGACAGGGGTCGGACTCAGCCCCAGCATTTT.

The chain combines TRBV6-2 or TRBV6-3 with TRBJ2-1, with 7 bases lining up with TRBD1. The V segment lost 4 bases and the J segment 5 bases; nucleotides outside the gene matches: 5. Per the germline V gene, CDR1 is MNHEY and CDR2 is SVGEGT. The CDR3 is 14 amino acids. CDR3 amino acids: CASSSRDRHNEQFF. CDR3 bases: TGTGCCAGCAGTTCCCGGGACAGACACAATGAGCAGTTCTTC.

This clonotype was seen more than once but under ten times. The rearrangement uses TRBV6-2 or TRBV6-3 and TRBJ2-2, with 8 positions matching TRBD1. V shed 2 bases and J 4 bases; nucleotides not matched to a gene: 0. In germline, CDR1 is MNHEY, CDR2 SVGEGT. There are 14 residues in the CDR3. For the CDR3, the DNA is TGTGCCAGCAGTTACCAGGGGGCCACCGGGGAGCTGTTTTTT. This codes for CASSYQGATGELFF.

The count of this clonotype is one. The chain combines TRBV2 with TRBJ2-6; TRBD1 agrees at 10 bases. Losses at the gene ends were 7 bases for V and 4 bases for J; bases not matched to a gene: 16. The germline gives CDR1 SNHLY, CDR2 FYNNEI. The CDR3 has 19 amino acids. This chain's CDR3 is CASTPRRTGGIGGANVLTF. Here the CDR3 DNA reads TGTGCCAGCACCCCCCGGCGGACAGGGGGGATCGGGGGGGCCAACGTCCTGACTTTC.

This rearrangement joins TRBV28 to TRBJ1-1, with D possibly TRBD1 on 5 matching bases. The CDR3 runs to 15 residues. V shed 3 bases and J shed 5 bases, with 16 bases lying between them. Germline V CDR1 and CDR2: MDHEN, SYDVKM. The CDR3 protein is CASSFGVRGWTEAFF. In DNA, the CDR3 is TGTGCCAGCAGTTTCGGGGTGAGGGGCTGGACTGAAGCTTTCTTT.

The chain recombines TRBV6-1 with TRBJ1-2; D uncertain. This CDR3 is built from 14 residues. V was pared by 6 bases and J by 0 bases, with 11 bases between. Germline CDR1 and CDR2: MNHNS and SASEGT. CDR3: CASSPAVSNYGYTF. In nucleotides, the CDR3 is TGTGCCAGCAGCCCAGCGGTCTCTAACTATGGCTACACCTTC.

This clonotype turned up a few times. This chain links TRBV27 with TRBJ1-5; TRBD1 matches at 7 bases. Germline V lookup: CDR1 MNHEY, CDR2 SMNVEV (reference sequence). This CDR3 is 14 amino acids long. Germline trimming cut 10 bases from V and 0 bases from J; bases unmatched to any gene: 6. The DNA for the CDR3 is TGTGCCACCCAGGGACAGAATAGCAATCAGCCCCAGCATTTT. It is translated as CATQGQNSNQPQHF.

V usage is TRBV6-1 and J usage is TRBJ2-4; 9 bases align to TRBD1. CDR3 length: 13 amino acids. CDR1 and CDR2 (germline): MNHNS, SASEGT. V trimming: 6 bases; J trimming: 8 bases; junction bases outside the gene matches: 5. CDR3 nucleotides: TGTGCCAGCAGCCCGGACAGGGGTCACATTCAGTACTTC. Its protein product is CASSPDRGHIQYF.

This clonotype was observed a few times. This chain links TRBV20-1 with TRBJ1-6; D remains unclear. Germline V gives CDR1 DFQATT, CDR2 SNEGSKA (reference sequence). The CDR3 has 14 residues. V lost 7 bases and J 4 bases, leaving 14 bases between the germline ends. CDR3 protein: CSVRGRTYNSPLHF. Here the CDR3 DNA reads TGCAGTGTGCGAGGGAGAACATATAATTCACCCCTCCACTTT.